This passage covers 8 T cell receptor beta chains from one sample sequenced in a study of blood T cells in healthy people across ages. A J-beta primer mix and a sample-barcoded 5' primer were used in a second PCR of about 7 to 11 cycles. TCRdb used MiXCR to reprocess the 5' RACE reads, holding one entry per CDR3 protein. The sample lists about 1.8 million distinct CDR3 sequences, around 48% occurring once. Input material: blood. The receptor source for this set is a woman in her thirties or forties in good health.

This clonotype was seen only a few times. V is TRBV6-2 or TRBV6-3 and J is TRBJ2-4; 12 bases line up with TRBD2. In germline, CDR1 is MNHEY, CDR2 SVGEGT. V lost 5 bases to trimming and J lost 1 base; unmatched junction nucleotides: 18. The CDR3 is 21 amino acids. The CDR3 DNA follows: TGTGCCAGCAGTGACCTACACTCCCGTCTAACTAGCGGGGGGGCCAAAAACATTCAGTACTTC. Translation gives CASSDLHSRLTSGGAKNIQYF.

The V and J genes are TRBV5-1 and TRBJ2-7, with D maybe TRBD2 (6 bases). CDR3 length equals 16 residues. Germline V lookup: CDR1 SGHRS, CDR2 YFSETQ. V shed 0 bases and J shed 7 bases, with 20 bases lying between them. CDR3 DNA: TGCGCCAGCAGCTTGGTAGCGGTTCTGGGTACCAATGAGCAGTACTTC. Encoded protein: CASSLVAVLGTNEQYF.

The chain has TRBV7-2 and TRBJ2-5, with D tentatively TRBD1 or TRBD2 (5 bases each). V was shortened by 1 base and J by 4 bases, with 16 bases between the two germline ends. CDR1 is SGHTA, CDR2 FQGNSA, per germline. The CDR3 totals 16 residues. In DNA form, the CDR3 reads TGTGCCAGCAGCTTAGACTTAAGTGGGGGAAGAGAGACCCAGTACTTC. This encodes CASSLDLSGGRETQYF.

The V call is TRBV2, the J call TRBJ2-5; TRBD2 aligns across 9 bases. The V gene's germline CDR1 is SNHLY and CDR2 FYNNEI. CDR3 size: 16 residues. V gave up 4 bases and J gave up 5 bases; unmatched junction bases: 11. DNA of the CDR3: TGTGCCAGCAGTGTCGAAGCGGGGGGAGTTCAGGAGACCCAGTACTTC. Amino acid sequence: CASSVEAGGVQETQYF.

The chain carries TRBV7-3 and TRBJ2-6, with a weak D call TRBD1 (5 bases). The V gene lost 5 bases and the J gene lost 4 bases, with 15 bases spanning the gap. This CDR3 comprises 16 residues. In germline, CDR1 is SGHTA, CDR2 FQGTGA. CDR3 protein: CASSPSQGPGANVLTF. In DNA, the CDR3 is TGTGCCAGCAGCCCGTCTCAGGGTCCAGGGGCCAACGTCCTGACTTTC.

This CDR3 is CSARARDRSNYGYTF. CDR3 bases: TGCAGTGCTAGAGCCCGGGACAGAAGTAACTATGGCTACACCTTC. The chain has TRBV20-1 and TRBJ1-2; 7 bases fit TRBD1. The CDR3 runs to 15 residues. Germline CDR1 DFQATT, CDR2 SNEGSKA (reference sequence). The V and J ends lost 1 base and 1 base, in that order; junction bases with no gene match: 6.

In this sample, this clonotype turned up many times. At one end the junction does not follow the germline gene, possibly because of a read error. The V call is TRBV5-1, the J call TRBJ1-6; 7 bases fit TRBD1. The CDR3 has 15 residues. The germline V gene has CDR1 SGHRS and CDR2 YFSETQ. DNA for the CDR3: TGTGCCAGCAGCCCGGGACAGTCCTATAATTCACCCCTCCACTTT. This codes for CASSPGQSYNSPLHF.

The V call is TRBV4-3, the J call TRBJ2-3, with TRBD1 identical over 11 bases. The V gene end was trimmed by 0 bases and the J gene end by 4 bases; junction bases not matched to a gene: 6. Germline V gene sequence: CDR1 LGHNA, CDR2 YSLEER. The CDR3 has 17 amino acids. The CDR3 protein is CASSQEGTGGGADTQYF. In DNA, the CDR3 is TGCGCCAGCAGCCAAGAGGGGACAGGGGGTGGTGCAGATACGCAGTATTTT.